This TCR beta chain was found in a study of cytomegalovirus exposure and HLA in healthy donors. This clone was seen a single time. What it binds is not known. The study, taken as a whole, reports: The authors excluded some V segments, including TRBV6-2 and TRBV6-3, as indistinguishable. Later analysis showed TCR association rates varying by HLA locus, highest for DRB1 and lowest for HLA-C.

PCR amplification relied on 60 Vbeta primers (plus 13 Jbeta primers). The assay was immunoSEQ multiplex PCR, and TCRdb's table has in-frame clones only and misses some. The data hold hundreds of thousands of clones, with 75% to 80% observed a single time. The CDR3 covers 14 residues. CDR1 is KGHSH, CDR2 LQKENI, per germline. J was trimmed by 6 bases and V by 3 bases; bases with no gene match: 4. The sequenced material came from PBMCs. This rearrangement joins TRBV18 to TRBJ1-1; 10 bases line up with TRBD1. This receptor was taken from a male donor in good health and CMV-seronegative. The chain's CDR3 is CASSPGQGVAEAFF. The CDR3 coding sequence is TGTGCCAGCTCACCCGGACAGGGGGTCGCTGAAGCTTTCTTT.